Presented here are 2 T cell receptor beta chains from one specimen sequenced in a study of cytomegalovirus exposure and HLA in healthy donors. Primers for the PCR totalled 60 Vbeta and 13 Jbeta. This table comes from immunoSEQ multiplex PCR, and its TCRdb copy is limited to in-frame clones, with some not included. The repertoire holds some 180,000 clones, with around 82% as singletons. Sequenced: PBMCs. The receptors stem from a young woman in good health and CMV-seropositive.

The chain uses TRBV5-1 and TRBJ2-5; TRBD2 might be the D (5 bases). The CDR3 is 12 residues long. Germline V gives CDR1 SGHRS, CDR2 YFSETQ. Trimming cost V 4 bases and J 8 bases, with 12 bases left between them. The CDR3 loop reads CASSPQTGTQYF. CDR3 DNA sequence: TGCGCCAGCAGCCCCCAAACGGGAACCCAGTACTTC.

This clone was counted a few times. J is TRBJ2-2 and V is TRBV7-2; 10 bases align to TRBD1. The germline gives CDR1 SGHTA, CDR2 FQGNSA. V gave up 4 bases and J gave up 5 bases; unmatched junction bases: 4. CDR3 size: 15 residues. The CDR3 bases are TGTGCCAGCAGCTGGACAGGGGGAAGGACCGGGGAGCTGTTTTTT. Translated, it gives CASSWTGGRTGELFF.